These 5 T cell receptor beta chains were all obtained from the same sample, sequenced in a study of regulatory T cells in long-lasting Graves disease (dated by TCRdb to about 2021). Taken with the paper, the label for time point translates to: newly diagnosed GD, antithyroid drugs for less than 3 months. RNA was extracted from PBMCs in TRIzol for both TCR sequencing and RNA sequencing. The library was obtained by multiplex PCR. Data came from an Illumina HiSeq 4000. To build TCR beta libraries, CDR3 regions were amplified by Arm-PCR using iRepertoire HTBI primers. TCRdb trimmed the raw reads at Q25, called clones with MiXCR and kept productive beta chains. A single entry per CDR3 protein holds the most common genes and DNA from its merged rows. The sample yields roughly 410,000 distinct CDR3 sequences; roughly 15% were counted once. Clones ranked in the top ten supply approximately 8% of the sample.

This sample was also put to use in a study of T cells in Graves' hyperthyroidism and ophthalmopathy.

The sequenced sample was peripheral blood mononuclear cells (PBMCs), obtained at new diagnosis, from a patient treated with antithyroid drugs. The receptors originated from a woman in her thirties or forties with Graves disease. Donor details come from another sample of the same person, matched by shared clones.

This clonotype occurred a few times. The chain couples TRBV24-1 to TRBJ1-4, with TRBD1 as a possible D gene (6 bases). The CDR3 has 16 amino acids. Trimming removed 4 bases at V and 6 bases at J, with 17 bases between. The germline V gene has CDR1 KGHDR and CDR2 SFDVKD. Here the CDR3 reads CATSDPIGTYYEKLFF. In DNA, the CDR3 is TGTGCCACCAGTGACCCTATCGGGACATACTATGAAAAACTGTTTTTT.

Ten or more counts support this clonotype. The chain couples TRBV20-1 to TRBJ2-7; 10 bases agree with TRBD2. Germline V gene lookup returns CDR1 DFQATT and CDR2 SNEGSKA (reference sequence). CDR3 length equals 15 residues. V lost 0 bases and J lost 6; bases outside the gene matches: 8. CDR3 amino acids: CSARDGLAGVGEQYF. The DNA of the CDR3 is TGCAGTGCTAGAGATGGGCTAGCGGGAGTAGGCGAGCAGTACTTC.

This clonotype was seen repeatedly, ten times or more. This rearrangement joins TRBV11-2 to TRBJ2-1; 7 positions match TRBD2. From germline, CDR1 is SGHAT and CDR2 FQNNGV. With V trimmed by 3 bases and J by 4 bases, 3 bases remained unmatched. The CDR3 covers 14 residues. Here the CDR3 reads CASSFLRGYNEQFF. The CDR3 DNA follows: TGTGCCAGCAGCTTCTTGCGGGGGTACAATGAGCAGTTCTTC.

This clonotype turned up a few times. The V and J genes are TRBV5-4 and TRBJ2-5; perhaps TRBD2 as D (6 bases). This CDR3 is built from 15 residues. Germline V gene lookup returns CDR1 SGHNT and CDR2 YYREEE (reference sequence). With 4 bases removed from V and 3 bases from J, the gap between germline ends came to 16 bases. CDR3 in amino acids: CASSPSTSLEETQYF. CDR3 nucleotide sequence: TGTGCCAGCAGCCCGAGTACTAGCTTGGAAGAGACCCAGTACTTC.

This clonotype was picked up a small number of times. The chain carries TRBV3-1 and TRBJ2-1; unclear D gene. V was clipped by 0 bases and J by 8 bases, with 5 bases between them. The CDR3 loop spans 12 amino acids. Germline assignment: CDR1 LGHDT and CDR2 YNNKEL (reference sequence). The CDR3 DNA reads TGTGCCAGCAGCCAAGATCGCGATGAGCAGTTCTTC. Translating it yields CASSQDRDEQFF.